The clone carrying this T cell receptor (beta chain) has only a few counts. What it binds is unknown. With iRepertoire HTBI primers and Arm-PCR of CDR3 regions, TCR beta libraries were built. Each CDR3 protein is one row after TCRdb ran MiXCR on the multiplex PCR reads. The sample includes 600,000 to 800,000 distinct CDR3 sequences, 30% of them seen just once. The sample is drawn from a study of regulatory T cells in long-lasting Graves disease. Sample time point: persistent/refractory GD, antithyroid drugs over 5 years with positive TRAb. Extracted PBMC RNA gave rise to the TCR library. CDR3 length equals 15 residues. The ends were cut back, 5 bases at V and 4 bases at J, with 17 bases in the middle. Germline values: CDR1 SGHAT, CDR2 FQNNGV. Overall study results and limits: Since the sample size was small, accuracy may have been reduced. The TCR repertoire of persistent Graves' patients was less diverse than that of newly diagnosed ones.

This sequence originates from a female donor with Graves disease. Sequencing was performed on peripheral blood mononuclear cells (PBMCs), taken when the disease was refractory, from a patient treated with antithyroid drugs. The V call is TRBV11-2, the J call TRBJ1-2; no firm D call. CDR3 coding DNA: TGTGCCAGCAGCCCCCACCTGGACCTGACCTATGGCTACACCTTC. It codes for CASSPHLDLTYGYTF.